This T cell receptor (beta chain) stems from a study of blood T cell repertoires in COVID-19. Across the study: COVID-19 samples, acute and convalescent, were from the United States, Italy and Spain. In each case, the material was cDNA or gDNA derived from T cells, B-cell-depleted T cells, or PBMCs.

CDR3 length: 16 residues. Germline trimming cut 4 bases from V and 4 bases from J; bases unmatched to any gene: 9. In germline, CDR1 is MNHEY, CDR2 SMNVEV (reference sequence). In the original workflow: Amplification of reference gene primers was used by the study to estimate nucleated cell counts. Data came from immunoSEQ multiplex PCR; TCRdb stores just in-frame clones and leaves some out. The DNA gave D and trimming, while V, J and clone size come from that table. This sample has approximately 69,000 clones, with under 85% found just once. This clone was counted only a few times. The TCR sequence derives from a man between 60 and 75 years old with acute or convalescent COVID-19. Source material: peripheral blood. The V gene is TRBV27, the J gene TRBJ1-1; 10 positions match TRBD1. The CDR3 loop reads CASSSLGQGFGTEAFF. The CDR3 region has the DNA TGTGCCAGCAGTTCCCTGGGACAGGGGTTTGGCACTGAAGCTTTCTTT.